These T cell receptor beta chains were read from a single sample in a study of human T cells and chemical hapten exposure. TCRdb recomputed calls from the RACE reads with MiXCR, one row per CDR3 protein. The sample has 200,000 to 300,000 distinct CDR3 sequences, 7.5% to 9% seen once. The starting material was whole blood, obtained in connection with sensitization to the hapten diphenylcyclopropenone (DPC). These receptor sequences come from a woman in her thirties or forties with alopecia areata. Some clones in this sample may be carry-over from other donors' samples. CDR3s include the opening cysteine and the closing phenylalanine or tryptophan. Fields, in order: clone size, D gene, V gene, J gene, CDR3 protein, CDR3 DNA. D genes are given only for firm matches. Clone size is not always given. Where it is, it says once, few, many or a class for expanded clones.

few,TRBD1,TRBV7-9,TRBJ1-2,CASSWDRGGYTF,TGTGCCAGCAGCTGGGACAGGGGCGGCTACACCTTC
few,TRBD2,TRBV28,TRBJ2-7,CASSLPGLDSYEQYF,TGTGCCAGCAGTTTGCCGGGACTAGACTCCTACGAGCAGTACTTC
.,TRBD2,TRBV5-5,TRBJ2-7,CASSLRGDVKSYEQYF,TGTGCCAGCAGCTTGCGGGGGGACGTCAAATCCTACGAGCAGTACTTC
.,.,TRBV4-3,TRBJ1-2,CASSQESSAGVSYTF,TGCGCCAGCAGCCAAGAATCCTCGGCCGGGGTGAGCTACACCTTC
.,TRBD2,TRBV4-2,TRBJ2-3,CASSRGTSDTDTQYF,TGTGCCAGCAGCCGGGGGACTAGCGACACAGATACGCAGTATTTT
.,.,TRBV6-2/TRBV6-3,TRBJ2-1,CASRGQSNEQFF,TGTGCCAGCAGGGGACAAAGCAATGAGCAGTTCTTC
many,TRBD1,TRBV4-3,TRBJ1-4,CASSPSTGEVANEKLFF,TGCGCCAGCAGCCCATCGACAGGGGAGGTCGCTAATGAAAAACTGTTTTTT
few,TRBD2,TRBV28,TRBJ2-1,CASSSSGRVAYNEQFF,TGTGCCAGCAGTTCCAGCGGGAGGGTAGCCTACAATGAGCAGTTCTTC
few,TRBD2,TRBV4-2,TRBJ2-1,CASSQETSGRSHEQFF,TGTGCCAGCAGCCAAGAAACTAGCGGGAGATCCCATGAGCAGTTCTTC
.,TRBD2,TRBV7-8,TRBJ2-3,CASSSMTSGGADTQYF,TGTGCCAGCAGCTCTATGACTAGCGGAGGAGCGGATACGCAGTATTTT
.,TRBD2,TRBV9,TRBJ2-3,CASSVTSGFTDTQYF,TGTGCCAGCAGCGTAACTAGCGGTTTCACAGATACGCAGTATTTT
few,.,TRBV29-1,TRBJ1-1,CSVAGERGHNTEAFF,TGCAGCGTTGCCGGAGAGCGGGGCCACAACACTGAAGCTTTCTTT
.,TRBD1,TRBV12-3/TRBV12-4,TRBJ1-6,CASSYGQGPLHF,TGTGCCAGCAGTTACGGACAGGGACCCCTCCACTTT
few,TRBD2,TRBV20-1,TRBJ2-7,CSARIGLAGSYEQYF,TGCAGTGCTAGGATTGGACTAGCGGGATCCTACGAGCAGTACTTC
many,.,TRBV25-1,TRBJ2-6,CASTPPGGGANVLTF,TGTGCCAGCACCCCTCCGGGCGGTGGGGCCAACGTCCTGACTTTC
many,TRBD2,TRBV10-3,TRBJ2-7,CAIKPGLALEQYF,TGTGCCATCAAGCCGGGACTAGCCCTCGAGCAGTACTTC
many,TRBD1,TRBV20-1,TRBJ1-1,CSAARDRGTEAFF,TGCAGTGCAGCCCGGGACAGGGGGACTGAAGCTTTCTTT
.,.,TRBV18,TRBJ1-2,CASSPRGTDYGYTF,TGTGCCAGCTCACCACGCGGGACGGACTATGGCTACACCTTC
many,.,TRBV6-5,TRBJ2-7,CASSPSAGTVSYEQYF,TGTGCCAGCAGCCCCTCCGCGGGGACGGTATCCTACGAGCAGTACTTC
many,TRBD2,TRBV12-3/TRBV12-4,TRBJ2-1,CASSLAHGLAGGEQFF,TGTGCCAGCAGTTTAGCGCACGGACTAGCCGGGGGTGAGCAGTTCTTC
many,.,TRBV20-1,TRBJ2-1,CSARDRSAPYNEQFF,TGCAGTGCTAGAGATAGGTCGGCCCCCTACAATGAGCAGTTCTTC
.,.,TRBV5-1,TRBJ1-5,CASSLPDGAGRVIYSNQPQHF,TGCGCCAGCAGCCTACCCGACGGTGCAGGGCGTGTGATTTATAGCAATCAGCCCCAGCATTTT
few,.,TRBV28,TRBJ2-1,CASSITLGGTVYNEQFF,TGTGCCAGCAGCATAACCCTGGGGGGGACAGTATACAATGAGCAGTTCTTC
many,TRBD1,TRBV28,TRBJ2-1,CASSPGQGIHNEQFF,TGTGCCAGCAGTCCAGGACAGGGGATCCACAATGAGCAGTTCTTC
many,.,TRBV24-1,TRBJ2-1,CATSDLTADYNEQFF,TGTGCCACCAGTGATTTAACGGCGGATTACAATGAGCAGTTCTTC
few,.,TRBV6-5,TRBJ1-5,CASSTGLYQPQHF,TGTGCCAGCAGTACCGGGCTATATCAGCCCCAGCATTTT
.,.,TRBV5-5,TRBJ1-1,CASSLFSGRNTEAFF,TGTGCCAGCAGCTTGTTTTCAGGGCGGAACACTGAAGCTTTCTTT
.,.,TRBV12-3/TRBV12-4,TRBJ2-2,CASSLVSGTTGELFF,TGTGCCAGCAGTTTAGTCTCAGGGACAACCGGGGAGCTGTTTTTT
few,.,TRBV20-1,TRBJ2-3,CSAQGGTRTDTQYF,TGCAGTGCTCAAGGGGGTACTAGAACAGATACGCAGTATTTT
few,TRBD2,TRBV7-6,TRBJ2-7,CASSPGAGGGYEQYF,TGTGCCAGCAGCCCAGGAGCGGGAGGAGGGTACGAGCAGTACTTC
few,.,TRBV12-3/TRBV12-4,TRBJ2-2,CASSFFANTGELFF,TGTGCCAGCAGTTTCTTCGCGAACACCGGGGAGCTGTTTTTT
.,TRBD2,TRBV5-1,TRBJ2-3,CASSSGGLTTDTQYF,TGCGCCAGCAGCTCCGGGGGACTAACCACAGATACGCAGTATTTT
few,TRBD2,TRBV3-1,TRBJ2-1,CASSLSPSGRAYNEQFF,TGTGCCAGCAGCCTCAGCCCCAGCGGGAGGGCCTACAATGAGCAGTTCTTC
.,.,TRBV20-1,TRBJ1-2,CSAFISKLNYGYTF,TGCAGTGCTTTCATCTCGAAGCTAAACTATGGCTACACCTTC
.,.,TRBV12-3/TRBV12-4,TRBJ1-3,CASSSRQSSGNTIYF,TGTGCCAGCAGTAGCCGACAGAGCTCTGGAAACACCATATATTTT
few,TRBD1,TRBV4-1,TRBJ2-7,CASSQAGQGREQYF,TGCGCCAGCAGCCAAGCGGGACAGGGTCGCGAGCAGTACTTC
few,.,TRBV20-1,TRBJ1-1,CSARDVLGGSYTEAFF,TGCAGTGCTAGGGACGTCTTAGGGGGATCCTACACTGAAGCTTTCTTT
many,TRBD1,TRBV24-1,TRBJ1-5,CATSDSDRGEANQPQHF,TGTGCCACCAGTGACTCCGACAGGGGGGAAGCTAATCAGCCCCAGCATTTT
.,TRBD2,TRBV7-2,TRBJ2-1,CASSSLSGRVSNEQFF,TGTGCCAGCAGCTCCCTTAGCGGGAGAGTTAGCAATGAGCAGTTCTTC
few,.,TRBV21-1,TRBJ2-4,CASSKARQGRNIQYF,TGTGCCAGCAGCAAAGCGAGGCAGGGGAGGAACATTCAGTACTTC
.,TRBD1,TRBV5-6,TRBJ2-1,CASSHSYRDRPSKREVNEQFF,TGTGCCAGCAGTCATTCTTACCGGGACAGGCCTAGCAAAAGAGAGGTAAATGAGCAGTTCTTC
few,TRBD2,TRBV7-2,TRBJ2-1,CASSDSGSVRYNEQFF,TGTGCCAGCAGCGATAGCGGGAGTGTGAGGTACAATGAGCAGTTCTTC
many,.,TRBV6-5,TRBJ1-2,CASRRDGNYGYTF,TGTGCCAGCAGACGGGACGGAAACTATGGCTACACCTTC
many,TRBD2,TRBV29-1,TRBJ2-2,CSVAVLASNTGELFF,TGCAGCGTTGCGGTACTAGCGAGTAACACCGGGGAGCTGTTTTTT
.,.,TRBV20-1,TRBJ2-7,CSALNEKSYEQYF,TGCAGTGCTTTAAATGAGAAGTCCTACGAGCAGTACTTC
.,TRBD2,TRBV7-2,TRBJ2-1,CASSLAKVRGMVYNEQFF,TGTGCCAGCAGCTTAGCTAAGGTGCGGGGGATGGTCTACAATGAGCAGTTCTTC
few,.,TRBV11-3,TRBJ2-1,CASSLTGGANNEQFF,TGTGCCAGCAGCTTAACCGGAGGGGCCAACAATGAGCAGTTCTTC
few,TRBD2,TRBV10-3,TRBJ2-4,CAISGTSGSSLAKNIQYF,TGTGCCATCAGTGGAACTAGCGGGAGTTCTCTAGCCAAAAACATTCAGTACTTC
.,TRBD2,TRBV20-1,TRBJ2-1,CSAQREGPEQFF,TGCAGTGCTCAGCGGGAGGGCCCTGAGCAGTTCTTC
few,.,TRBV5-5,TRBJ2-1,CASSRFSYNEQFF,TGTGCCAGCAGCAGGTTCTCCTACAATGAGCAGTTCTTC